One sample yielded the 18 T cell receptor beta chains listed below, sequenced in a study of cytomegalovirus exposure and HLA in healthy donors (dated by TCRdb to between 2016 and 2019). Library construction relied on the immunoSEQ multiplex PCR assay. For the multiplex PCR, a mixture combining 60 forward primers for TCR Vbeta segments and 13 reverse primers for TCR Jbeta segments was used. The immuneACCESS repertoire file appears here via TCRdb, limited to in-frame rearrangements. These files lack a portion of the clones; in checked studies, under half of the deficit traces to unresolved V genes, and the cause of the others is not known. A total of some 45,000 clones appear in this sample, about 78% of them only once. Clones ranked in the top ten supply about 3.2% of the sample. Material for sequencing was PBMCs. All receptors derive from a woman in her twenties or thirties in good health and CMV-seronegative.

This clone was counted a single time. The chain uses TRBV5-4 and TRBJ1-2, with TRBD1 matching 9 bases. CDR1 SGHNT and CDR2 YYREEE come from the germline V gene (reference sequence). V lost 4 bases and J lost 4; bases outside the gene matches: 11. The CDR3 is made up of 16 amino acids. In DNA form, the CDR3 reads TGTGCCAGCAGCCCCCGGGACAGGGCCCCTGGCTATGGCTACACCTTC. As protein: CASSPRDRAPGYGYTF.

The rearrangement uses TRBV7-9 and TRBJ1-6; TRBD1 matches 10 bases. Germline V CDR1 and CDR2: SEHNR, FQNEAQ (reference sequence). This CDR3 spans 13 amino acids. V lost 8 bases to trimming and J lost 9 bases; unmatched junction nucleotides: 4. CDR3 in DNA: TGTGCCAGCTCCGGGACAGGGGTTTCACCCCTCCACTTT. The encoded protein is CASSGTGVSPLHF. The entire variable domain, with the rest obtained from reference TRBV7-9 and TRBJ1-6, is as follows: DTGVSQNPRHKITKRGQNVTFRCDPISEHNRLYWYRQTLGQGPEFLTYFQNEAQLEKSRLLSDRFSAERPKGSFSTLEIQRTEQGDSAMYLCASSGTGVSPLHFGNGTRLTVT.

The chain uses TRBV7-9 and TRBJ2-7; no reliable D call. The germline V gene has CDR1 SEHNR and CDR2 FQNEAQ (reference sequence). V was pared by 3 bases and J by 3 bases, with 3 bases between. The CDR3 covers 11 residues. The CDR3 protein is CASSFRYEQYF. CDR3 DNA sequence: TGTGCCAGCAGCTTTCGCTACGAGCAGTACTTC.

The V and J genes are TRBV5-1 and TRBJ1-1, with D hard to call. The CDR3 runs 13 residues. Germline CDR1 SGHRS, CDR2 YFSETQ. V gave up 0 bases and J gave up 8 bases, with 11 bases separating them. CDR3 nucleotide sequence: TGCGCCAGCAGCTTGGAGGCAACAGTAGAAGCTTTCTTT. This translates into CASSLEATVEAFF. The full variable domain, rest sourced from reference TRBV5-1 and TRBJ1-1, is KAGVTQTPRYLIKTRGQQVTLSCSPISGHRSVSWYQQTPGQGLQFLFEYFSETQRNKGNFPGRFSGRQFSNSRSEMNVSTLELGDSALYLCASSLEATVEAFFGQGTRLTVV.

The chain carries TRBV5-1 and TRBJ1-1; 9 positions match TRBD1. CDR1 and CDR2 from the germline V gene are SGHRS and YFSETQ. The CDR3 covers 16 residues. V was pared by 4 bases and J by 6 bases, with 13 bases of the junction left unmatched. CDR3 nucleotide sequence: TGCGCCAGCAGCCCCGGGGTCGGACAGGGGTATGCTGAAGCTTTCTTT. Amino acids: CASSPGVGQGYAEAFF.

The chain employs TRBV9 and TRBJ2-7; TRBD2 matches at 16 bases. The J segment lost 6 bases and the V segment lost 4 bases, leaving 7 bases of the junction unmatched. Germline CDR1 and CDR2: SGDLS and YYNGEE. The CDR3 runs 16 residues. CDR3 protein: CASSTGLAGGITEQYF. CDR3 nucleotides: TGTGCCAGCAGCACGGGACTAGCGGGAGGGATTACCGAGCAGTACTTC.

This clone has a handful of counts. The rearrangement uses TRBV28 and TRBJ2-7; D is unresolved. The CDR3 is 13 residues long. Trimming cost V 2 bases and J 5 bases, with 10 bases left between them. Germline V gene sequence: CDR1 MDHEN, CDR2 SYDVKM. The CDR3 here is CASSLGQFHEQYF. In nucleotides, the CDR3 is TGTGCCAGCAGTTTAGGGCAGTTCCACGAGCAGTACTTC.

The table lists this clone with a few counts. The V gene is TRBV6-4, the J gene TRBJ2-1, with 8 nucleotides matching TRBD2. Germline V gene data show CDR1 as MRHNA and CDR2 as SNTAGT. There are 13 residues in the CDR3. Unmatched junction bases numbered 2, after V lost 4 bases and J lost 6 bases. Here the CDR3 reads CASSVGTSNEQFF. In nucleotides, the CDR3 is TGTGCCAGCAGTGTTGGGACTAGCAATGAGCAGTTCTTC.

This clone turned up a few times. The chain links TRBV28 to TRBJ2-7; TRBD1 matches 8 bases. The germline V gene has CDR1 MDHEN and CDR2 SYDVKM. The junction had 0 bases not matched to a gene; V was cut back by 5 bases and J by 3 bases. CDR3 length equals 12 residues. This CDR3 is CASSDRGYEQYF. The CDR3 DNA follows: TGTGCCAGCAGTGACAGGGGCTACGAGCAGTACTTC.

The chain employs TRBV29-1 and TRBJ2-7; D not resolved. In germline, CDR1 is SQVTM, CDR2 ANQGSEA. The CDR3 is 13 amino acids. V lost 1 base and J lost 1, with 8 bases in between. The CDR3 sequence is CSVEASVSYEQYF. The CDR3 DNA follows: TGCAGCGTTGAAGCTTCAGTTTCCTACGAGCAGTACTTC.

The V call is TRBV19, the J call TRBJ1-1; 7 nucleotides match TRBD1. The CDR3 runs 13 residues. Germline lookup yields CDR1 LNHDA and CDR2 SQIVND (reference sequence). Trimming removed 6 bases from V and 3 bases from J; junction bases left unmatched: 4. CDR3 sequence reads: CASRGQEDTEAFF. CDR3 nucleotides: TGTGCCAGTAGAGGACAGGAGGACACTGAAGCTTTCTTT.

The chain is built from TRBV18 and TRBJ1-6; no clear D. The V gene lost 4 bases and the J gene lost 8 bases, with 6 bases spanning the gap. This CDR3 contains 12 residues. Per germline, CDR1 KGHSH and CDR2 LQKENI. CDR3 protein: CASSRVDSPLHF. As DNA, the CDR3 is TGTGCCAGCTCACGAGTGGATTCACCCCTCCACTTT. The entire variable domain, with the rest obtained from reference TRBV18 and TRBJ1-6, is as follows: NAGVMQNPRHLVRRRGQEARLRCSPMKGHSHVYWYRQLPEEGLKFMVYLQKENIIDESGMPKERFSAEFPKEGPSILRIQQVVRGDSAAYFCASSRVDSPLHFGNGTRLTVT.

The CDR3 loop is CASSHRNTEAFF. As DNA, the CDR3 is TGTGCCAGCAGCCACAGGAACACTGAAGCTTTCTTT. The chain has TRBV6-1 and TRBJ1-1; the D is unclear. With 6 bases removed from V and 1 base from J, the gap between germline ends came to 6 bases. The germline gives CDR1 MNHNS, CDR2 SASEGT. This CDR3 has 12 residues.

In this sample, this clone turned up a few times. The chain employs TRBV6-1 and TRBJ2-7; D unclear. Per germline, CDR1 MNHNS and CDR2 SASEGT. Trimming removed 4 bases at V and 3 bases at J, with 4 bases between. This CDR3 is built from 11 residues. The CDR3 loop is CASSGVYEQYF. DNA for the CDR3: TGTGCCAGCAGTGGAGTCTACGAGCAGTACTTC.

The chain links TRBV7-8 to TRBJ2-5, with 8 bases fitting TRBD2. This CDR3 comprises 12 residues. In germline, CDR1 is SGHVS, CDR2 FQNEAQ. J was trimmed by 9 bases and V by 0 bases; bases with no gene match: 0. CDR3 nucleotide sequence: TGTGCCAGCAGCTTAGCCGGGGGGGCCCAGTACTTC. Translation gives CASSLAGGAQYF.

J is TRBJ1-4 and V is TRBV28; a possible D gene is TRBD1 (5 bases). The CDR3 covers 14 residues. The germline V and J ends were trimmed by 2 bases and 8 bases, with 12 bases remaining between them. The germline gives CDR1 MDHEN, CDR2 SYDVKM. CDR3 coding DNA: TGTGCCAGCAGTTTAGCGGGGACCCGAGAAAAACTGTTTTTT. The encoded protein is CASSLAGTREKLFF.

This rearrangement joins TRBV5-5 to TRBJ2-3, with TRBD2 matching 7 bases. Trimming removed 3 bases from V and 5 bases from J; junction bases left unmatched: 12. Germline V CDR1 and CDR2: SGHKS, YYEKEE (reference sequence). The CDR3 runs to 16 residues. The DNA of the CDR3 is TGTGCCAGCAGCTCTCAGACTAGCTCCAGGGTAGATACGCAGTATTTT. The encoded protein is CASSSQTSSRVDTQYF.

A single count supports this clone. The chain couples TRBV6-6 to TRBJ1-6; tentative D call: TRBD1 (5 bases). This CDR3 comprises 13 residues. CDR1 is MNHNY and CDR2 is SVGAGI in the germline V gene (reference sequence). Trimming shortened V by 2 bases and J by 16 bases, and 15 bases separated the two germline ends. The CDR3 DNA follows: TGTGCCAGCAGTTACGAAAAGACAGTGAAACTCCACTTT. Its translation is CASSYEKTVKLHF.